The clone carrying this T cell receptor beta chain is judged medium-sized (0.01 to 0.1%). This sample is drawn from a study of prognosis after radiotherapy for stage I lung cancer. Genomic DNA yielded TCR beta CDR3, amplified by two-round multiplex PCR. First-round PCR used primers specific to each TRBV and TRBJ gene. TCRdb processed the multiplex PCR reads anew with MiXCR; each CDR3 protein has one entry. Of roughly 13,000 distinct CDR3 sequences listed, 35% to 40% are singletons. Trimming took off 3 bases at V and 0 bases at J, with 11 bases between the two ends. This CDR3 region has 15 residues. Per germline, CDR1 MRHNA and CDR2 SNTAGT.

This sample comprised PBMCs, obtained before or after stereotactic body radiation therapy (not recorded which). The clonotype originates from a donor over 45 with non-small cell lung cancer. The chain has TRBV6-4 and TRBJ1-2; weak D call: TRBD1 (5 bases). CDR3 loop: CASSEPGVANYGYTF. The CDR3 DNA reads as TGTGCCAGCAGTGAACCGGGGGTAGCTAACTATGGCTACACCTTC.